This entry describes one T cell receptor beta chain. Its specificity is unknown. Investigators excluded patients with uncontrolled infection, other autoimmune disease, pregnancy or lactation. In making diagnoses, clinical symptoms, serum thyroxine and TRAb, thyroid ultrasound and orbital computed tomography were all used. Trimming cost V 5 bases and J 4 bases, with 8 bases left between them. Germline loops: CDR1 PRHDT, CDR2 FYEKMQ (reference sequence). This CDR3 contains 13 residues. These data come from a study of T cells in Graves' hyperthyroidism and ophthalmopathy. Study-wide results and caveats: Using 13 V-J features, a model discriminated ophthalmopathy from stable hyperthyroidism. Most clonotypes that expanded in the thyroid above 0.001 also showed up in blood.

RNA transcripts gave rise to amplified TCR beta CDR3 regions. A first-round RT-PCR of the TCR CDR3 used the HTBI primer set. Via MiXCR, TCRdb re-called the multiplex PCR reads, giving one row per CDR3 protein. The sample comprises 480,000 or so distinct CDR3 sequences, around 50% of which are singletons, and 44% rests with the top ten. This sequence joins TRBV13 and TRBJ2-2; no firm D call. The clonotype was recovered from an adult woman with Graves' disease, either hyperthyroidism or ophthalmopathy (not recorded which). The sample was peripheral blood or thyroid tissue (not recorded which). This CDR3 is CASSHSSTGELFF. For the CDR3, the DNA is TGTGCCAGCAGCCATAGCAGCACCGGGGAGCTGTTTTTT.